These T cell receptor beta chains were read from a single sample in a study of regulatory T cells in long-lasting Graves disease. TCRdb fed the multiplex PCR reads into MiXCR, producing one record per CDR3 protein. The repertoire consists of fewer than 650,000 distinct CDR3 sequences, with roughly 15% occurring once and the leading ten covering 15% to 20%. These data were likewise used in another study, on T cells in Graves' hyperthyroidism and ophthalmopathy.

Sequencing was performed on peripheral blood mononuclear cells (PBMCs), taken at new diagnosis, from a patient treated with antithyroid drugs. The source of these receptors is a woman in her 30s with Graves disease. CDR3s include the opening cysteine and the closing phenylalanine or tryptophan. The D gene is left open where the match is weak. The size field is filled for only some rows; it gives once, few, many or a size class.

j_gene: TRBJ1-1; abundance: many; v_gene: TRBV5-1; d_gene: .; CDR3aa: CASSVDANTEAFF; CDR3nt: TGCGCCAGCAGCGTAGACGCGAACACTGAAGCTTTCTTT
j_gene: TRBJ1-5; abundance: few; v_gene: TRBV9; d_gene: TRBD1; CDR3aa: CASSVGTGGFGQPQHF; CDR3nt: TGTGCCAGCAGCGTAGGGACAGGGGGCTTCGGTCAGCCCCAGCATTTT
j_gene: TRBJ2-3; abundance: many; v_gene: TRBV28; d_gene: TRBD1; CDR3aa: CASRPTGVGIVTDTQYF; CDR3nt: TGTGCCAGCAGACCTACAGGGGTTGGTATAGTTACAGATACGCAGTATTTT
j_gene: TRBJ2-7; abundance: .; v_gene: TRBV27; d_gene: TRBD1; CDR3aa: CASSLGGRDRARSEQYF; CDR3nt: TGTGCCAGCAGTTTAGGGGGCAGGGACAGAGCCCGCAGCGAGCAGTACTTC
j_gene: TRBJ2-2; abundance: .; v_gene: TRBV28; d_gene: TRBD2; CDR3aa: CASSLKGLAGGVLAGELSF; CDR3nt: TGTGCCAGCAGTTTGAAGGGACTAGCGGGAGGGGTATTGGCCGGGGAGCTGTCTTTT
j_gene: TRBJ2-1; abundance: many; v_gene: TRBV11-2; d_gene: TRBD2; CDR3aa: CASRFRGTSGRNSYNEQFF; CDR3nt: TGTGCCAGCAGATTCCGCGGGACTAGCGGGAGGAACTCCTACAATGAGCAGTTCTTC
j_gene: TRBJ1-6; abundance: many; v_gene: TRBV3-1; d_gene: .; CDR3aa: CASSQSPANSPLHF; CDR3nt: TGTGCCAGCAGCCAATCCCCAGCAAATTCACCCCTCCACTTT
j_gene: TRBJ1-2; abundance: .; v_gene: TRBV3-1; d_gene: TRBD1; CDR3aa: CASSQVMGDRGYGYTF; CDR3nt: TGTGCCAGCAGCCAAGTCATGGGGGACAGGGGTTATGGCTACACCTTC
j_gene: TRBJ2-7; abundance: .; v_gene: TRBV9; d_gene: .; CDR3aa: CASSVEKTNGLYEQYF; CDR3nt: TGTGCCAGCAGCGTAGAAAAGACTAATGGGTTGTACGAGCAGTACTTC
j_gene: TRBJ2-1; abundance: few; v_gene: TRBV24-1; d_gene: TRBD2; CDR3aa: CATSDPSGSGILGEQFF; CDR3nt: TGTGCCACCAGTGATCCCAGCGGGAGTGGGATCCTCGGGGAGCAGTTCTTC
j_gene: TRBJ1-1; abundance: many; v_gene: TRBV6-1; d_gene: TRBD1; CDR3aa: CASTGWRGQSEAFF; CDR3nt: TGTGCCAGCACCGGGTGGAGGGGGCAAAGTGAAGCTTTCTTT
j_gene: TRBJ1-1; abundance: .; v_gene: TRBV18; d_gene: .; CDR3aa: CASSPPGLNALEAFF; CDR3nt: TGTGCCAGCTCACCACCGGGGCTCAACGCTCTTGAAGCTTTCTTT
j_gene: TRBJ2-1; abundance: many; v_gene: TRBV7-3; d_gene: TRBD2; CDR3aa: CASSLAGTNNEQFF; CDR3nt: TGTGCCAGCAGCTTGGCCGGGACTAACAATGAGCAGTTCTTC
j_gene: TRBJ2-7; abundance: many; v_gene: TRBV2; d_gene: .; CDR3aa: CASSGGSRSYEQYF; CDR3nt: TGTGCCAGCAGTGGGGGGTCACGCTCCTACGAGCAGTACTTC
j_gene: TRBJ1-2; abundance: .; v_gene: TRBV3-1; d_gene: .; CDR3aa: CASSQDRTGQVNGYTF; CDR3nt: TGTGCCAGCAGCCAAGATCGCACCGGCCAGGTAAATGGCTACACCTTC
j_gene: TRBJ2-3; abundance: many; v_gene: TRBV7-8; d_gene: .; CDR3aa: CASSLPGTGSTQYF; CDR3nt: TGTGCCAGCAGCTTACCGGGAACAGGGTCTACGCAGTATTTT
j_gene: TRBJ2-2; abundance: .; v_gene: TRBV6-1; d_gene: TRBD2; CDR3aa: CASSRLAGNTGELFF; CDR3nt: TGTGCCAGCAGTAGACTAGCGGGGAACACCGGGGAGCTGTTTTTT
j_gene: TRBJ2-7; abundance: many; v_gene: TRBV28; d_gene: TRBD1; CDR3aa: CASSLRNRGSYEQYF; CDR3nt: TGTGCCAGCAGTTTACGGAACAGGGGCTCCTACGAGCAGTACTTC
j_gene: TRBJ1-3; abundance: .; v_gene: TRBV10-2; d_gene: .; CDR3aa: CASMGGNTIYF; CDR3nt: TGCGCCAGCATGGGTGGAAACACCATATATTTT
j_gene: TRBJ1-2; abundance: many; v_gene: TRBV29-1; d_gene: .; CDR3aa: CSVEASLYGYTF; CDR3nt: TGCAGCGTTGAAGCCAGCCTCTATGGCTACACCTTC
j_gene: TRBJ2-5; abundance: many; v_gene: TRBV28; d_gene: .; CDR3aa: CASSPLWGPSVTETQYF; CDR3nt: TGTGCCAGCAGTCCCCTGTGGGGGCCTAGCGTAACAGAGACCCAGTACTTC
j_gene: TRBJ2-5; abundance: few; v_gene: TRBV4-1; d_gene: TRBD2; CDR3aa: CASSRSVGGLADQETQYF; CDR3nt: TGCGCCAGCAGCCGCAGCGTGGGGGGACTAGCGGACCAAGAGACCCAGTACTTC
j_gene: TRBJ2-2; abundance: many; v_gene: TRBV6-1; d_gene: .; CDR3aa: CASSPPGGELFF; CDR3nt: TGTGCCAGCAGCCCCCCAGGCGGGGAGCTGTTTTTT
j_gene: TRBJ2-5; abundance: few; v_gene: TRBV14; d_gene: TRBD2; CDR3aa: CASSQGGFSREVETQYF; CDR3nt: TGTGCCAGCAGCCAAGGAGGTTTTTCGCGGGAGGTGGAGACCCAGTACTTC
j_gene: TRBJ1-1; abundance: many; v_gene: TRBV27; d_gene: .; CDR3aa: CASSARVSPTRDTEAFF; CDR3nt: TGTGCCAGCAGTGCCCGGGTCTCCCCTACTCGGGACACTGAAGCTTTCTTT
j_gene: TRBJ1-1; abundance: many; v_gene: TRBV27; d_gene: .; CDR3aa: CASSPWGAGTTTEAFF; CDR3nt: TGTGCCAGCAGTCCCTGGGGGGCAGGGACGACCACTGAAGCTTTCTTT
j_gene: TRBJ1-6; abundance: few; v_gene: TRBV5-1; d_gene: TRBD1; CDR3aa: CASRGQEGNSPLHF; CDR3nt: TGCGCCAGCAGGGGACAGGAAGGGAATTCACCCCTCCACTTT
j_gene: TRBJ2-5; abundance: .; v_gene: TRBV5-4; d_gene: .; CDR3aa: CASRRALETQYF; CDR3nt: TGTGCCAGCAGGAGGGCGTTAGAGACCCAGTACTTC
j_gene: TRBJ2-1; abundance: .; v_gene: TRBV10-3; d_gene: .; CDR3aa: CAISESARPGNEQFF; CDR3nt: TGTGCCATCAGTGAGTCCGCTCGCCCGGGGAATGAGCAGTTCTTC
j_gene: TRBJ1-1; abundance: many; v_gene: TRBV7-9; d_gene: .; CDR3aa: CASSLENGWAFF; CDR3nt: TGTGCCAGCAGCTTAGAAAATGGTTGGGCTTTCTTT
j_gene: TRBJ1-1; abundance: .; v_gene: TRBV7-2; d_gene: .; CDR3aa: CASSLYRVPEAFF; CDR3nt: TGTGCCAGCAGCCTATACAGGGTTCCTGAAGCTTTCTTT
j_gene: TRBJ1-2; abundance: many; v_gene: TRBV28; d_gene: TRBD1; CDR3aa: CASSLDRGMANYGYTF; CDR3nt: TGTGCCAGCAGTTTAGACAGGGGTATGGCTAACTATGGCTACACCTTC
j_gene: TRBJ1-1; abundance: many; v_gene: TRBV2; d_gene: TRBD1; CDR3aa: CASRKEQGASEAFF; CDR3nt: TGTGCCAGCAGAAAGGAGCAGGGGGCTTCTGAAGCTTTCTTT
j_gene: TRBJ1-1; abundance: .; v_gene: TRBV20-1; d_gene: .; CDR3aa: CSARSGGEIRDTEAFF; CDR3nt: TGCAGTGCTAGATCCGGGGGCGAGATAAGGGACACTGAAGCTTTCTTT
j_gene: TRBJ2-7; abundance: few; v_gene: TRBV20-1; d_gene: TRBD1; CDR3aa: CSARGRSNPYEQYF; CDR3nt: TGCAGTGCCAGGGGGCGATCGAATCCCTACGAGCAGTACTTC
j_gene: TRBJ1-1; abundance: few; v_gene: TRBV28; d_gene: .; CDR3aa: CASSRRVDSGPAGLSEAFF; CDR3nt: TGTGCCAGCAGTCGAAGGGTAGACTCGGGGCCCGCGGGGTTGTCTGAAGCTTTCTTT
j_gene: TRBJ1-4; abundance: many; v_gene: TRBV7-2; d_gene: .; CDR3aa: CASSLNFGEKLFF; CDR3nt: TGTGCCAGCAGCTTAAATTTCGGTGAAAAACTGTTTTTT
j_gene: TRBJ2-1; abundance: .; v_gene: TRBV12-3/TRBV12-4; d_gene: .; CDR3aa: CASMGDSSSYNEQFF; CDR3nt: TGTGCCAGCATGGGCGACTCCAGCTCCTACAATGAGCAGTTCTTC
j_gene: TRBJ1-4; abundance: many; v_gene: TRBV6-1; d_gene: .; CDR3aa: CASMGREVSLDEKLFF; CDR3nt: TGTGCCAGCATGGGTCGCGAAGTCTCGTTGGATGAAAAACTGTTTTTT
j_gene: TRBJ2-1; abundance: few; v_gene: TRBV5-1; d_gene: .; CDR3aa: CASSYGGRVYNEQFF; CDR3nt: TGCGCCAGCAGCTATGGCGGCCGTGTCTACAATGAGCAGTTCTTC
j_gene: TRBJ2-6; abundance: many; v_gene: TRBV28; d_gene: .; CDR3aa: CASHRDSISGANVLTF; CDR3nt: TGTGCCAGCCACCGAGACAGCATCTCTGGGGCCAACGTCCTGACTTTC
j_gene: TRBJ2-3; abundance: many; v_gene: TRBV11-3; d_gene: .; CDR3aa: CASSSGPVVGTQYF; CDR3nt: TGTGCCAGCAGCTCCGGCCCGGTAGTAGGCACGCAGTATTTT
j_gene: TRBJ2-7; abundance: many; v_gene: TRBV5-1; d_gene: TRBD2; CDR3aa: CASSQRLAGVHEQYF; CDR3nt: TGTGCCAGCAGTCAAAGACTAGCGGGAGTACACGAGCAGTACTTC
j_gene: TRBJ1-2; abundance: few; v_gene: TRBV7-9; d_gene: .; CDR3aa: CASSLGVSGIHTF; CDR3nt: TGTGCCAGCAGCTTAGGGGTTTCAGGGATCCACACCTTC
j_gene: TRBJ1-2; abundance: few; v_gene: TRBV19; d_gene: TRBD1; CDR3aa: CASSVPGQGSNGYTF; CDR3nt: TGTGCCAGTAGTGTACCGGGACAGGGATCGAATGGCTACACCTTC
j_gene: TRBJ1-2; abundance: many; v_gene: TRBV28; d_gene: .; CDR3aa: CASSGWLRQASLGYTF; CDR3nt: TGTGCCAGCAGCGGTTGGCTTAGACAGGCGTCTCTGGGCTACACCTTC
j_gene: TRBJ2-7; abundance: many; v_gene: TRBV11-2; d_gene: TRBD2; CDR3aa: CASSLDGSGRSYEQYF; CDR3nt: TGTGCCAGCAGCTTAGATGGAAGCGGGAGGTCCTACGAGCAGTACTTC
j_gene: TRBJ2-7; abundance: few; v_gene: TRBV27; d_gene: TRBD1; CDR3aa: CASSLTGDPYEQYF; CDR3nt: TGTGCCAGCAGTTTAACAGGGGATCCCTACGAGCAGTACTTC
j_gene: TRBJ2-7; abundance: .; v_gene: TRBV7-9; d_gene: TRBD1; CDR3aa: CASSSWDRESYEQYF; CDR3nt: TGTGCCAGCAGCTCATGGGACAGGGAAAGCTACGAGCAGTACTTC
j_gene: TRBJ2-1; abundance: many; v_gene: TRBV2; d_gene: .; CDR3aa: CASSEVAGGKFF; CDR3nt: TGTGCCAGCAGTGAAGTGGCCGGGGGAAAGTTCTTC
j_gene: TRBJ2-5; abundance: few; v_gene: TRBV4-1; d_gene: TRBD2; CDR3aa: CASSQLLLAGGRETQYF; CDR3nt: TGCGCCAGCAGCCAACTACTGTTAGCGGGAGGGCGAGAGACCCAGTACTTC
j_gene: TRBJ2-1; abundance: many; v_gene: TRBV28; d_gene: .; CDR3aa: CASRESSPLGNEQFF; CDR3nt: TGTGCCAGCAGGGAATCGTCTCCCTTAGGGAATGAGCAGTTCTTC
j_gene: TRBJ2-1; abundance: many; v_gene: TRBV24-1; d_gene: .; CDR3aa: CATSGPNADREFF; CDR3nt: TGTGCCACCAGTGGTCCAAACGCCGATCGGGAGTTCTTC
j_gene: TRBJ2-5; abundance: many; v_gene: TRBV6-2/TRBV6-3; d_gene: TRBD2; CDR3aa: CASRPAWGRAGETQYF; CDR3nt: TGTGCCAGCAGACCGGCATGGGGGAGGGCCGGAGAGACCCAGTACTTC
j_gene: TRBJ2-6; abundance: .; v_gene: TRBV9; d_gene: TRBD1; CDR3aa: CASSAAVGTGVGGANVLTF; CDR3nt: TGTGCCAGCAGCGCCGCCGTTGGGACAGGGGTAGGTGGGGCCAACGTCCTGACTTTC
j_gene: TRBJ1-4; abundance: many; v_gene: TRBV27; d_gene: TRBD1; CDR3aa: CASSFRDSSEKLFF; CDR3nt: TGTGCCAGCAGTTTCCGGGACAGCTCTGAAAAACTGTTTTTT
j_gene: TRBJ2-7; abundance: many; v_gene: TRBV28; d_gene: TRBD2; CDR3aa: CASSFSSGIFYEQYF; CDR3nt: TGTGCCAGCAGTTTTAGTAGCGGGATTTTCTACGAGCAGTACTTC
j_gene: TRBJ2-7; abundance: many; v_gene: TRBV11-2; d_gene: TRBD2; CDR3aa: CASSLPEKTSGRAREQYF; CDR3nt: TGTGCCAGCAGCTTACCCGAAAAGACTAGCGGGAGGGCGCGGGAGCAGTACTTC
j_gene: TRBJ2-7; abundance: .; v_gene: TRBV5-8; d_gene: TRBD1; CDR3aa: CASSSRTGVLFEQYF; CDR3nt: TGTGCCAGCAGCTCCAGGACAGGGGTCCTATTCGAGCAGTACTTC